This T cell receptor beta chain is drawn from a study of T cells in Graves' hyperthyroidism and ophthalmopathy. There were TCR beta CDR3 regions amplified from RNA transcripts. TCR CDR3 underwent first-round RT-PCR with the HTBI primer set. A single record per CDR3 protein comes from TCRdb applying MiXCR to the multiplex PCR reads. The repertoire holds approximately 610,000 distinct CDR3 sequences, 16% seen once, with about 18% in the top ten. This clonotype was counted only a few times. What it binds is unknown. Findings and caveats of the study: Most expanded thyroid clonotypes above 0.001 recurred in blood.

The J segment lost 2 bases and the V segment lost 0 bases, leaving 7 bases of the junction unmatched. Germline loops: CDR1 SGHVS, CDR2 FQNEAQ. CDR3 length: 17 residues. This rearrangement joins TRBV7-8 to TRBJ2-3; TRBD2 aligns across 8 bases. Sequencing was done on a sample of blood. The receptor comes from a woman younger than 30 with Graves' hyperthyroidism. The CDR3, as DNA: TGTGCCAGCAGCTTAGCGCCGGGGGGGGCCCACACAGATACGCAGTATTTT. Translation: CASSLAPGGAHTDTQYF.